This T cell receptor (beta chain) appears in the sequencing data of a study of regulatory T cells in long-lasting Graves disease. Study results and caveats: Among the persistent patients, some 2,900 public clonotypes were shared, more than the roughly 900 shared among new patients. Repertoires from persistent disease leaned toward TRBV28, TRBJ1-2 and TRBJ2-5.

In building TCR beta libraries, iRepertoire HTBI primers were used together with Arm-PCR of CDR3 regions. Each CDR3 protein gets one entry after TCRdb re-called the multiplex PCR reads with MiXCR. The table includes about 540,000 distinct CDR3 sequences, approximately 12% detected once. This sample's time point: newly diagnosed GD, antithyroid drugs for less than 3 months. PBMC RNA served as the TCR library source. This clonotype was seen at least ten times. Its specificity is unknown. From germline, CDR1 is SQVTM and CDR2 ANQGSEA. The CDR3 runs to 15 residues. Trimming took 1 base from V and 2 from J; bases not matched to a gene: 8. These same records also appear under a second study, on T cells in Graves' hyperthyroidism and ophthalmopathy. That work states: First-round RT-PCR targeting the TCR CDR3 was performed with the HTBI primer set.

This TCR was recovered from a man aged 25-45 years with Graves disease. The chain combines TRBV29-1 with TRBJ2-7, with 7 bases fitting TRBD2. The sequenced sample was peripheral blood mononuclear cells (PBMCs), obtained at new diagnosis, from a patient treated with antithyroid drugs. The CDR3 region has the DNA TGCAGCGTTGAAGGTACGACTAGCAGCCCCTACGAGCAGTACTTC. Translated, it gives CSVEGTTSSPYEQYF.